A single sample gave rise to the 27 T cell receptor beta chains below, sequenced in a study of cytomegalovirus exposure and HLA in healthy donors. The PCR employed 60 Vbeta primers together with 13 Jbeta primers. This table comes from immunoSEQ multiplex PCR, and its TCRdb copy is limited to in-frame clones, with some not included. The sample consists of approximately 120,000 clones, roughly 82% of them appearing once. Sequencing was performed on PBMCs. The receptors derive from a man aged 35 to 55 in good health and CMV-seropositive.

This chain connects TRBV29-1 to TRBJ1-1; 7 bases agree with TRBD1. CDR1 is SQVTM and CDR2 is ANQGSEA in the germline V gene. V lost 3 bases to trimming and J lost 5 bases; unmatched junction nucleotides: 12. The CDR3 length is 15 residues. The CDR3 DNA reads TGCAGCGTTGATTCGGCCAGGGGGGTAGCGACTGAAGCTTTCTTT. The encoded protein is CSVDSARGVATEAFF.

The CDR3 is CASRGQQETQYF. For the CDR3, the DNA is TGCGCCAGCAGGGGACAGCAAGAGACCCAGTACTTC. The chain links TRBV4-1 to TRBJ2-5; 7 positions agree with TRBD1. Looked up from germline, CDR1 is MGHRA and CDR2 is YSYEKL. With V trimmed by 6 bases and J by 2 bases, 0 bases remained unmatched. CDR3 length equals 12 residues.

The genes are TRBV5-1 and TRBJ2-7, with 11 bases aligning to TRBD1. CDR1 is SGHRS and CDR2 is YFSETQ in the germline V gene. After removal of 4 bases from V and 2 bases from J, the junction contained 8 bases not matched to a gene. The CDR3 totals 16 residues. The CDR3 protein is CASSGDRGSYPYEQYF. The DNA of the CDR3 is TGCGCCAGCAGCGGGGACAGGGGGTCCTACCCCTACGAGCAGTACTTC.

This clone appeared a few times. The CDR3 loop is CSARAGYEQYF. The DNA of the CDR3 is TGCAGTGCTAGGGCAGGCTACGAGCAGTACTTC. The V gene is TRBV20-1, the J gene TRBJ2-7, with D uncertain. CDR1 is DFQATT and CDR2 is SNEGSKA in the germline V gene (reference sequence). The length of the CDR3 is 11 residues. V gave up 3 bases and J gave up 3 bases, with 6 bases separating them.

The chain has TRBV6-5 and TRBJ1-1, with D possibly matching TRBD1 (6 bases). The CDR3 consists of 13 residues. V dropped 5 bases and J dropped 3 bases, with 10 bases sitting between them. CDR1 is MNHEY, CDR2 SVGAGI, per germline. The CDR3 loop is CASSGTGYTEAFF. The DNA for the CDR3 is TGTGCCAGCAGTGGCACAGGGTACACTGAAGCTTTCTTT.

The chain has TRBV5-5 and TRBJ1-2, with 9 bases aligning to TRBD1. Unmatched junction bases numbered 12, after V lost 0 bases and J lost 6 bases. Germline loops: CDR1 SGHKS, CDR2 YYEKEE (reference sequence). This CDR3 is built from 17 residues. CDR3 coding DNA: TGTGCCAGCAGCTTGGCTCCACAGGGGGCCTCCTTTGATGGCTACACCTTC. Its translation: CASSLAPQGASFDGYTF.

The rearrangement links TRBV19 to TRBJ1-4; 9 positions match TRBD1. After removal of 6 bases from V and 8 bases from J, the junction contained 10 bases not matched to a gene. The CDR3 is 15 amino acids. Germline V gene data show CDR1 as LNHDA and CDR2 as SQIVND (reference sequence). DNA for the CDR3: TGTGCCAGTAGGCTATATGGGACAGGGAGCGAAAAACTGTTTTTT. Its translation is CASRLYGTGSEKLFF.

For the CDR3, the DNA is TGTGCCAGTAGTATAGGGACCCCCTACGGGGGGACTCAAGAGACCCAGTACTTC. Its translation is CASSIGTPYGGTQETQYF. This rearrangement joins TRBV19 to TRBJ2-5, with TRBD2 matching over 7 bases. This CDR3 has 18 residues. Germline trimming cut 1 base from V and 2 bases from J; bases unmatched to any gene: 13. The germline V gene has CDR1 LNHDA and CDR2 SQIVND (reference sequence). Together with reference TRBV19 and TRBJ2-5, the CDR3 gives the full variable domain: DGGITQSPKYLFRKEGQNVTLSCEQNLNHDAMYWYRQDPGQGLRLIYYSQIVNDFQKGDIAEGYSVSREKKESFPLTVTSAQKNPTAFYLCASSIGTPYGGTQETQYFGPGTRLLVL.

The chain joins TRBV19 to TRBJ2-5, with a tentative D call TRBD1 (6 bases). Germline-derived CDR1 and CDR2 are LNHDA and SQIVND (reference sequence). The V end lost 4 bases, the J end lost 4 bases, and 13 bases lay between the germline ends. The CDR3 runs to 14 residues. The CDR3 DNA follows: TGTGCCAGTAGTAGCGGACAGAGAAGAGAGACCCAGTACTTC. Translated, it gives CASSSGQRRETQYF.

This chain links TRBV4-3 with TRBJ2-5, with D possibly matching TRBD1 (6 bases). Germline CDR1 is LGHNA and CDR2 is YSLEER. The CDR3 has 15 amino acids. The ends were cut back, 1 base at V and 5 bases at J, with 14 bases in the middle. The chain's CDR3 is CASSQARGPWETQYF. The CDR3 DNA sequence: TGCGCCAGCAGCCAAGCCAGGGGACCTTGGGAGACCCAGTACTTC.

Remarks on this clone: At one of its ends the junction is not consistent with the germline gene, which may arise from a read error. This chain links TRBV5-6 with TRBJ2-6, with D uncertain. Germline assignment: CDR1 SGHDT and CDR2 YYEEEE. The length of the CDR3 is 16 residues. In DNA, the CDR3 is TGTGCCAGCAGCGCCGATTCAGTTCGGTGGGCCAACGGCCTGACTTTC. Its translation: CASSADSVRWANGLTF.

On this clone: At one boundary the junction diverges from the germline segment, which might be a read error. The CDR3 bases are TGTGCCAGTAGCATAGGACAGGGGCGAAGGGGCAATCAGCCCCAGCATTTT. It translates to CASSIGQGRRGNQPQHF. The chain links TRBV19 to TRBJ1-5; 9 bases match TRBD1. Germline assignment: CDR1 LNHDA and CDR2 SQIVND (reference sequence). This CDR3 contains 17 residues.

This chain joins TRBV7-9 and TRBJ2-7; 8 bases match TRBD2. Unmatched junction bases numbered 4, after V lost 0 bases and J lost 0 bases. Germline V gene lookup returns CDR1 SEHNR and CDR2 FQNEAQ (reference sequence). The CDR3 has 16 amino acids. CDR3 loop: CASSLAQRGNSYEQYF. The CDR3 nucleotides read TGTGCCAGCAGCTTAGCGCAGCGGGGGAACTCCTACGAGCAGTACTTC.

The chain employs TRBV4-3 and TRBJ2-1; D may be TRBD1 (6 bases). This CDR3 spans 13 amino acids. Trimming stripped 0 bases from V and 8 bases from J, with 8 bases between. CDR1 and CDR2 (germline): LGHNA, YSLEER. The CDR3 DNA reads TGCGCCAGCAGCCAAGAAGAGGGGGATGAGCAGTTCTTC. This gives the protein CASSQEEGDEQFF.

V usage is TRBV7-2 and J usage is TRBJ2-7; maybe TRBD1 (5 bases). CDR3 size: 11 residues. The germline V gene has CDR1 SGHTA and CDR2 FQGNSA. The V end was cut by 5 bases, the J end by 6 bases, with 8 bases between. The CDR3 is CASSQGGEQYF. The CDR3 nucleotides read TGTGCCAGCAGCCAGGGTGGCGAGCAGTACTTC.

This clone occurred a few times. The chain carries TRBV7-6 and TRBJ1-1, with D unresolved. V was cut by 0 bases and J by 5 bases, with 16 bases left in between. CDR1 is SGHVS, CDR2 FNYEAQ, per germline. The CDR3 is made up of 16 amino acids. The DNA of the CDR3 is TGTGCCAGCAGCTTAGCGCTTGGAGGAGCAGGTACTGAAGCTTTCTTT. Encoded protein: CASSLALGGAGTEAFF.

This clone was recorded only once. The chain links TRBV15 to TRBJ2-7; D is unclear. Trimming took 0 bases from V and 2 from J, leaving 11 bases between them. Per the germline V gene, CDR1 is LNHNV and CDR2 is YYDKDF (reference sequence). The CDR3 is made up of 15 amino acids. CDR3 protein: CATSRDYEDPYEQYF. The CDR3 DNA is TGTGCCACCAGCAGAGATTATGAGGATCCCTACGAGCAGTACTTC.

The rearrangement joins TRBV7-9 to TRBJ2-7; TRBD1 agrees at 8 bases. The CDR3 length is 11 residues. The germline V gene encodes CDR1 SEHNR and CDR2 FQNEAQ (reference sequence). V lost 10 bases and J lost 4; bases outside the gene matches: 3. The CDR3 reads CATDRGYEQYF. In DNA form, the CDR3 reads TGTGCCACAGACAGGGGTTACGAGCAGTACTTC.

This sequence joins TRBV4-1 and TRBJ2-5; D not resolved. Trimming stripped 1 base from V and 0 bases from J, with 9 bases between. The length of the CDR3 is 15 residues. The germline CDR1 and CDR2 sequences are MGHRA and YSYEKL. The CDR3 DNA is TGCGCCAGCAGCCAAGTCGACATCGACCAAGAGACCCAGTACTTC. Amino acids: CASSQVDIDQETQYF.

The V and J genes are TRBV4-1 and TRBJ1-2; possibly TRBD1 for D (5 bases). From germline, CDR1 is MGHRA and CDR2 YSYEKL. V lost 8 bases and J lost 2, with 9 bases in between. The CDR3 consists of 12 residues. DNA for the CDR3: TGCGCCAGCCACGGGGGAAACTATGGCTACACCTTC. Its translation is CASHGGNYGYTF.

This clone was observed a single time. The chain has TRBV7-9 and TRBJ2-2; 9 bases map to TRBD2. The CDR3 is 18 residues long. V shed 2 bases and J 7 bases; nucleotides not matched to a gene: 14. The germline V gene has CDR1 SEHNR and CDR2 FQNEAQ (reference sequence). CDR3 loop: CASSLIAYERGAFGELFF. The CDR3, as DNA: TGTGCCAGCAGCTTAATAGCATATGAGCGGGGGGCCTTCGGGGAGCTGTTTTTT.

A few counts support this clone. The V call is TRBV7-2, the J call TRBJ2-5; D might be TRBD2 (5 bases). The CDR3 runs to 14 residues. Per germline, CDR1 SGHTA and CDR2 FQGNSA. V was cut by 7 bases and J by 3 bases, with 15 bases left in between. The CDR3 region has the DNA TGTGCCAGCACCTTTCTAGGGAGAGAAGAGACCCAGTACTTC. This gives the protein CASTFLGREETQYF.

The CDR3 sequence is CASSSRTGTGELFF. The CDR3 DNA reads TGTGCCAGCAGTTCTAGGACAGGCACCGGGGAGCTGTTTTTT. The chain is built from TRBV5-4 and TRBJ2-2, with TRBD1 matching over 7 bases. This CDR3 has 14 amino acids. The V gene end was trimmed by 5 bases and the J gene end by 4 bases; junction bases not matched to a gene: 5. Looked up from germline, CDR1 is SGHNT and CDR2 is YYREEE (reference sequence).

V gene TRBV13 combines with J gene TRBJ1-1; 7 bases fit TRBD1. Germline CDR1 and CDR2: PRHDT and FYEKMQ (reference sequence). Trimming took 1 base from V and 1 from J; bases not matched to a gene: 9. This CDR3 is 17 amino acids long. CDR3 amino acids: CASSLAAYRGGNTEAFF. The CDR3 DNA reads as TGTGCCAGCAGCTTAGCGGCATACAGGGGAGGGAACACTGAAGCTTTCTTT.

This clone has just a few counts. The CDR3 DNA sequence: TGTGCCAGCAGCTCACAGGGTAGATTTTCTAGCAATGAGCAGTTCTTC. It encodes CASSSQGRFSSNEQFF. The chain employs TRBV7-6 and TRBJ2-1, with a weak D call TRBD1 (6 bases). V dropped 4 bases and J dropped 6 bases, with 19 bases sitting between them. Germline assignment: CDR1 SGHVS and CDR2 FNYEAQ. CDR3 length: 16 amino acids.

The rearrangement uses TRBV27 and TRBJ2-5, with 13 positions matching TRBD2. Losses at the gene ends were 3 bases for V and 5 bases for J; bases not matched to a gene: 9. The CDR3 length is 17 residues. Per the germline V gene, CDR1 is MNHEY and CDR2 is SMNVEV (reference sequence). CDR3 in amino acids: CASSFSWTSGGRETQYF. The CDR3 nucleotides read TGTGCCAGCAGTTTCTCCTGGACTAGCGGGGGCCGGGAGACCCAGTACTTC.

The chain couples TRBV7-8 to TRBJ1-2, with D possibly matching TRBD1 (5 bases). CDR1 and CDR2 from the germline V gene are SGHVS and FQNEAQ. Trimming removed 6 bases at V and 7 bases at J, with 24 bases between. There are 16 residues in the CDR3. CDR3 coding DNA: TGTGCCAGCAGGTTGCCTGACAGTGAGGAAGACGGTGGCTACACCTTC. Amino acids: CASRLPDSEEDGGYTF. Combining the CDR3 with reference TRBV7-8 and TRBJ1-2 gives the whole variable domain GAGVSQSPRYKVAKRGQDVALRCDPISGHVSLFWYQQALGQGPEFLTYFQNEAQLDKSGLPSDRFFAERPEGSVSTLKIQRTQQEDSAVYLCASRLPDSEEDGGYTFGSGTRLTVV.